This TCR beta chain was identified during a study of shared clonotypes between healthy human individuals. Study background: Donors had three CD4 naive, three CD4 memory, two CD8 naive and one CD8 memory plate apiece.

Terminally differentiated effector memory CD45RA+ cells were left out of the naive CD8 fraction, which was CD45RO-negative and positively selected for CCR7. Measured with immunoSEQ multiplex PCR; TCRdb has only the in-frame clones, and not every one. Of around 2,100,000 clones detected, just under 95% appear once; the ten largest clones hold around 1.2%. The CDR3 extends over 15 amino acids. Germline values: CDR1 SGDLS, CDR2 YYNGEE. The V end was cut by 0 bases, the J end by 6 bases, with 14 bases between. Study results and caveats: Compared with clonotypes that all four donors shared, non-shared clonotypes had lower generation probabilities. Among the subsets, naive ones generally showed larger estimated richness than memory ones. The small donor group covered limited genetic and exposure diversity.

As to this clone: Antigen specificity is unknown.

The rearrangement joins TRBV9 to TRBJ2-3; D might be TRBD2 (5 bases). Sequenced: naive CD8+ T cells sorted from blood. This clonotype was obtained from a young man in good health. CDR3 sequence reads: CASSVVGTRGDTQYF. The DNA for the CDR3 is TGTGCCAGCAGCGTAGTTGGCACCCGGGGTGATACGCAGTATTTT.